Listed here are 28 T cell receptor beta chains from one sample, sequenced in a study of cytomegalovirus exposure and HLA in healthy donors. Profiling relied on immunoSEQ multiplex PCR, and the TCRdb table lists in-frame clones only, not all of them. The table has 71,000 or so clones, roughly 94% seen once. Specimen: PBMCs. The receptors stem from a woman under 30 in good health and CMV-seropositive.

The V call is TRBV19, the J call TRBJ1-5, with TRBD1 matching 7 bases. With 1 base clipped from V and 1 base from J, the junction kept 4 bases outside the gene matches. From germline, CDR1 is LNHDA and CDR2 SQIVND (reference sequence). CDR3 length equals 16 residues. The CDR3 nucleotides read TGTGCCAGTAGTATAGCTGAGGGGGCGAGCAATCAGCCCCAGCATTTT. Its translation: CASSIAEGASNQPQHF.

The J gene is TRBJ2-1, the V gene TRBV9; 7 nucleotides align to TRBD2. There are 17 residues in the CDR3. V lost 4 bases, J lost 0 bases, and 10 bases stayed unmatched. In germline, CDR1 is SGDLS, CDR2 YYNGEE. This chain's CDR3 is CASSRISGRSSYNEQFF. CDR3 DNA: TGTGCCAGCAGCCGTATTAGCGGGCGGAGCTCCTACAATGAGCAGTTCTTC.

The chain carries TRBV19 and TRBJ1-5; TRBD1 aligns across 7 bases. Germline V CDR1 and CDR2: LNHDA, SQIVND (reference sequence). V was clipped by 5 bases and J by 10 bases; unmatched bases: 5. The CDR3 has 12 residues. The CDR3 protein is CASSPTGIPQHF. DNA for the CDR3: TGTGCCAGTAGTCCGACAGGGATCCCCCAGCATTTT.

CDR3 DNA: TGTGCCAGCAGCCCCTGGACAGGGGTCGCTTCACCCCTCCACTTT. Translated: CASSPWTGVASPLHF. V usage is TRBV7-6 and J usage is TRBJ1-6, with 9 nucleotides matching TRBD1. Germline-derived CDR1 and CDR2 are SGHVS and FNYEAQ. This CDR3 comprises 15 residues. V lost 5 bases, J lost 9 bases, and 8 bases stayed unmatched.

The chain recombines TRBV28 with TRBJ1-1; 9 nucleotides align to TRBD1. The length of the CDR3 is 18 residues. Germline V CDR1 and CDR2: MDHEN, SYDVKM. V dropped 6 bases and J dropped 8; count of bases not matched to a gene: 22. This CDR3 is CASSQLGQGPVGLREAFF. CDR3 coding DNA: TGTGCCAGCAGCCAGCTGGGACAGGGTCCAGTTGGATTGAGGGAAGCTTTCTTT.

The V call is TRBV5-4, the J call TRBJ2-2; 7 bases match TRBD1. V was pared by 0 bases and J by 5 bases, with 4 bases of the junction left unmatched. CDR1 and CDR2 from the germline V gene are SGHNT and YYREEE (reference sequence). The CDR3 covers 15 residues. The CDR3 loop is CASSLEQGRTGELFF. In nucleotides, the CDR3 is TGTGCCAGCAGCTTGGAACAGGGGAGAACCGGGGAGCTGTTTTTT.

The rearrangement links TRBV5-5 to TRBJ1-2, with 7 bases identical to TRBD1. Per the germline V gene, CDR1 is SGHKS and CDR2 is YYEKEE (reference sequence). CDR3 length: 14 residues. Losses at the gene ends were 4 bases for V and 4 bases for J; bases not matched to a gene: 7. The CDR3, as DNA: TGTGCCAGCAGCGGGGGACAGCCCATCTATGGCTACACCTTC. This gives the protein CASSGGQPIYGYTF.

The table lists this clone with a count of one. This chain joins TRBV29-1 and TRBJ2-5; 8 bases line up with TRBD2. The CDR3 runs 15 residues. CDR1 and CDR2 (germline): SQVTM, ANQGSEA. Germline trimming cut 0 bases from V and 5 bases from J; bases unmatched to any gene: 8. The CDR3 sequence is CSVEERGDIGETQYF. DNA for the CDR3: TGCAGCGTTGAAGAGCGGGGGGACATAGGGGAGACCCAGTACTTC.

The chain joins TRBV7-9 to TRBJ1-4; D unclear. With 5 bases removed from V and 0 bases from J, the gap between germline ends came to 19 bases. Germline V lookup: CDR1 SEHNR, CDR2 FQNEAQ (reference sequence). CDR3 length: 18 residues. The CDR3, as DNA: TGTGCCAGCAGCCTTAGAGGTTCCGCAGAGGCAACTAATGAAAAACTGTTTTTT. Encoded protein: CASSLRGSAEATNEKLFF.

The V call is TRBV15, the J call TRBJ2-1; D uncertain. The CDR3 contains 15 residues. Germline CDR1 and CDR2: LNHNV and YYDKDF (reference sequence). Deletions cut 6 bases from V and 7 bases from J, with 19 bases between. CDR3 bases: TGTGCCACCAGTCGCCTGCCTGCAGGATTGAATGAGCAGTTCTTC. Protein sequence: CATSRLPAGLNEQFF.

This clone was detected once. The V call is TRBV10-3, the J call TRBJ1-1, with D uncertain. CDR3 length: 17 residues. Per germline, CDR1 ENHRY and CDR2 SYGVKD. The V and J ends lost 0 bases and 1 base respectively, with 15 bases between them. CDR3 DNA: TGTGCCATCAGTGAGTCCCACCCCCGAGGGAAGAACACTGAAGCTTTCTTT. Encoded protein: CAISESHPRGKNTEAFF.

The genes are TRBV5-1 and TRBJ1-1, with TRBD1 identical over 7 bases. This CDR3 comprises 14 residues. Per germline, CDR1 SGHRS and CDR2 YFSETQ. V was pared by 4 bases and J by 1 base, with 4 bases of the junction left unmatched. The CDR3 reads CASSQDRPNTEAFF. The CDR3 DNA reads TGCGCCAGCAGCCAGGACAGGCCGAACACTGAAGCTTTCTTT.

This chain connects TRBV7-2 to TRBJ2-7; D might be TRBD1 (6 bases). The CDR3 is 11 residues long. Germline lookup yields CDR1 SGHTA and CDR2 FQGNSA. Trimming took 5 bases from V and 6 from J, leaving 8 bases between them. The CDR3 region has the DNA TGTGCCAGCAGCCAGGGGCTCGAGCAGTACTTC. It specifies CASSQGLEQYF.

The chain links TRBV27 to TRBJ2-7; 8 bases match TRBD1. With V trimmed by 7 bases and J by 0 bases, 2 bases remained unmatched. The CDR3 is 13 amino acids. Germline V lookup: CDR1 MNHEY, CDR2 SMNVEV (reference sequence). This chain's CDR3 is CASTGGHSYEQYF. Here the CDR3 DNA reads TGTGCCAGCACAGGGGGCCACTCCTACGAGCAGTACTTC.

The chain combines TRBV6-5 with TRBJ1-2; D might be TRBD1 (6 bases). Trimming pared 4 bases from V and 8 bases from J, leaving 8 bases between. Germline lookup yields CDR1 MNHEY and CDR2 SVGAGI. This CDR3 region has 11 residues. The CDR3 sequence is CASSLGQGYTF. The DNA of the CDR3 is TGTGCCAGCAGTTTGGGACAAGGCTACACCTTC.

The rearrangement links TRBV28 to TRBJ1-2; D perhaps matches TRBD1 (5 bases). CDR3 length: 11 residues. The V end was cut by 3 bases, the J end by 7 bases, with 6 bases between. Germline CDR1 is MDHEN and CDR2 is SYDVKM. The CDR3 sequence: CASSFRGGYTF. The DNA for the CDR3 is TGTGCCAGCAGTTTTAGGGGTGGCTACACCTTC.

This chain uses TRBV28 with TRBJ2-7; 14 bases are a match to TRBD2. Trimming took 6 bases from V and 6 from J; bases not matched to a gene: 4. The CDR3 sequence is 14 residues long. Per germline, CDR1 MDHEN and CDR2 SYDVKM. This CDR3 is CASSPGLAGGEQYF. In DNA form, the CDR3 reads TGTGCCAGCAGCCCAGGACTAGCGGGAGGCGAGCAGTACTTC.

V gene TRBV6-6 combines with J gene TRBJ1-4; TRBD1 matches 8 bases. There are 16 residues in the CDR3. Per germline, CDR1 MNHNY and CDR2 SVGAGI (reference sequence). Trimming at V came to 2 bases and at J to 7 bases, leaving 9 bases not matched to a gene. CDR3 nucleotide sequence: TGTGCCAGCAGTTACAGAAGAGGGACAGGAACTGAAAAACTGTTTTTT. The encoded protein is CASSYRRGTGTEKLFF.

The chain combines TRBV10-3 with TRBJ2-7, with 11 bases identical to TRBD2. The CDR3 totals 15 residues. Germline CDR1 ENHRY, CDR2 SYGVKD. The V segment lost 5 bases and the J segment 2 bases; nucleotides outside the gene matches: 5. The chain's CDR3 is CAISKDSGGAYEQYF. The CDR3 DNA reads TGTGCCATCAGTAAGGATAGCGGGGGGGCCTACGAGCAGTACTTC.

The chain employs TRBV28 and TRBJ2-7; TRBD2 aligns across 8 bases. J gave up 5 bases and V 6 bases, and 12 bases lay outside the gene matches. The CDR3 runs 15 residues. Germline CDR1 and CDR2: MDHEN and SYDVKM. CDR3 nucleotides: TGTGCCAGCAGCCGAGGACTAGCCGCGTCAAACGAGCAGTACTTC. This translates into CASSRGLAASNEQYF. Full variable domain (missing parts from reference TRBV28 and TRBJ2-7): DVKVTQSSRYLVKRTGEKVFLECVQDMDHENMFWYRQDPGLGLRLIYFSYDVKMKEKGDIPEGYSVSREKKERFSLILESASTNQTSMYLCASSRGLAASNEQYFGPGTRLTVT.

The chain uses TRBV29-1 and TRBJ2-7; D may be TRBD2 (6 bases). Germline V lookup: CDR1 SQVTM, CDR2 ANQGSEA. This CDR3 spans 13 amino acids. V lost 4 bases and J 2 bases, leaving 12 bases between the germline ends. The CDR3 DNA follows: TGCAGCGTTGTTTCCGGAGGGCCCTACGAGCAGTACTTC. Its translation: CSVVSGGPYEQYF.

This chain links TRBV5-1 with TRBJ1-1; unclear D gene. Germline lookup yields CDR1 SGHRS and CDR2 YFSETQ. Trimming removed 4 bases at V and 10 bases at J, with 23 bases between. There are 15 residues in the CDR3. The CDR3 is CASSAASGITRLAFF. The DNA for the CDR3 is TGCGCCAGCAGCGCGGCTTCCGGGATCACGAGGTTAGCTTTCTTT. Filled out from reference TRBV5-1 and TRBJ1-1, the complete variable domain reads KAGVTQTPRYLIKTRGQQVTLSCSPISGHRSVSWYQQTPGQGLQFLFEYFSETQRNKGNFPGRFSGRQFSNSRSEMNVSTLELGDSALYLCASSAASGITRLAFFGQGTRLTVV.

The gene calls are TRBV28 and TRBJ1-3, with D tentatively TRBD1 (5 bases). This CDR3 has 14 residues. Germline V gives CDR1 MDHEN, CDR2 SYDVKM. V lost 9 bases and J 3 bases, leaving 15 bases between the germline ends. CDR3 protein: CASYQGGLGNTIYF. DNA of the CDR3: TGTGCCAGTTACCAGGGTGGGCTTGGAAACACCATATATTTT.

The gene calls are TRBV19 and TRBJ2-5; 8 positions agree with TRBD2. Germline assignment: CDR1 LNHDA and CDR2 SQIVND (reference sequence). V gave up 4 bases and J gave up 10 bases; unmatched junction bases: 2. CDR3 length equals 11 residues. CDR3 nucleotide sequence: TGTGCCAGTAGTACAGGGACTAGCCAGTACTTC. Translated: CASSTGTSQYF.

This rearrangement joins TRBV7-2 to TRBJ2-3, with TRBD2 matching over 10 bases. The V gene's germline CDR1 is SGHTA and CDR2 FQGNSA. J was trimmed by 4 bases and V by 7 bases; bases with no gene match: 5. This CDR3 contains 14 residues. The CDR3 here is CASTIAGGSDTQYF. CDR3 in DNA: TGTGCCAGCACAATAGCGGGGGGATCAGATACGCAGTATTTT.

This chain joins TRBV5-1 and TRBJ1-6; 7 bases are a match to TRBD1. The length of the CDR3 is 14 residues. Germline V gene data show CDR1 as SGHRS and CDR2 as YFSETQ. V gave up 4 bases and J gave up 10 bases; unmatched junction bases: 8. The CDR3 DNA reads as TGCGCCAGCAGCCCCGACAGGGTCGGGTCACCCCTCCACTTT. Encoded protein: CASSPDRVGSPLHF.

This chain joins TRBV11-3 and TRBJ1-2, with D possibly matching TRBD1 (5 bases). The length of the CDR3 is 15 residues. The ends were cut back, 0 bases at V and 6 bases at J, with 14 bases in the middle. In germline, CDR1 is SGHNT, CDR2 YENEEA. The DNA for the CDR3 is TGTGCCAGCAGCTTAGATCAACGGCAGGGTAATGGCTACACCTTC. It yields the protein CASSLDQRQGNGYTF.

This chain uses TRBV6-6 with TRBJ1-3; D might be TRBD1 (5 bases). The CDR3 covers 16 residues. Germline V gives CDR1 MNHNY, CDR2 SVGAGI (reference sequence). V lost 3 bases to trimming and J lost 4 bases, with 16 bases between them. CDR3 bases: TGTGCCAGCAGTTATAACCCGGCAGGGCCGGGAAACACCATATATTTT. Encoded protein: CASSYNPAGPGNTIYF.